A single TCR beta chain is shown here with its context. Its antigen remains unidentified. This entry is derived from a study of T cells expressing NK-cell markers. Across the whole study: Sorted T-cell subsets CD3+CD56+NKG2C+, CD3+CD56+NKG2C- and CD3+CD56-NKG2C+ were TCR beta-sequenced. Among eight sequenced donors, seven carried HCMV seropositivity while one was seronegative.

This CDR3 region has 12 residues. Per the germline V gene, CDR1 is SQVTM and CDR2 is ANQGSEA. Libraries used 5'RACE template switching adding universal primer site and UMIs. TCRdb processed the 5' RACE reads again and assigns one entry to each CDR3 protein, with no DNA. This table holds approximately 380,000 distinct CDR3 sequences. Study conclusions and caveats: Dominant NKG2C+ clonotypes made up roughly 1.0-8% of CD8+ T cells in roughly 6 donors.

The sequencing input was blood T cells: a sorted CD56 or NKG2C T cell subset, CD4+ or CD8+ T cells, or bulk PBMC T cells (not recorded which). The source of this sequence is a man aged 18-69 years in good health. This rearrangement joins TRBV29-1 to TRBJ1-3. CDR3 region: CSVESVGNTIYF.